These 31 T cell receptor beta chains share one sample of origin, sequenced in a study of response to subunit inactivated influenza vaccine. MiXCR, applied by TCRdb to the RT-PCR reads, yields one record per CDR3 protein. The sample contains approximately 520,000 distinct CDR3 sequences, 16% of which appear only once. The material sequenced was CD4+ T cells sorted from PBMCs, taken around 25 months after vaccination. These receptors came from a man between 50 and 75 years old who received an inactivated influenza vaccine.

The chain couples TRBV2 to TRBJ2-1, with 7 bases that match TRBD1. The germline CDR1 and CDR2 sequences are SNHLY and FYNNEI. The CDR3 has 13 amino acids. J gave up 7 bases and V 4 bases, and 4 bases lay outside the gene matches. The CDR3 here is CASSGDSKNEQFF. The DNA for the CDR3 is TGTGCCAGCAGTGGGGACAGCAAAAATGAGCAGTTCTTC.

This chain joins TRBV7-8 and TRBJ2-5, with 8 bases lining up with TRBD2. The CDR3 totals 16 residues. V shed 6 bases and J 2 bases; nucleotides not matched to a gene: 11. Germline CDR1 reads SGHVS; CDR2 reads FQNEAQ. CDR3 loop: CASRVNGGGLQETQYF. The CDR3 DNA reads TGTGCCAGCAGGGTAAACGGCGGGGGGTTACAAGAGACCCAGTACTTC.

This clonotype was counted between two and nine times. V is TRBV3-1 and J is TRBJ1-1; possibly TRBD1 for D (5 bases). This CDR3 has 14 amino acids. Trimming cost V 7 bases and J 0 bases, with 12 bases left between them. Germline V gene data show CDR1 as LGHDT and CDR2 as YNNKEL (reference sequence). CDR3 DNA sequence: TGTGCCAGCAAGGGGATAGAATTGAACACTGAAGCTTTCTTT. Translated: CASKGIELNTEAFF.

The chain is built from TRBV10-1 and TRBJ2-5, with D tentatively TRBD2 (5 bases). CDR1 is WNHNN and CDR2 is SYGVQD in the germline V gene (reference sequence). This CDR3 comprises 17 residues. Trimming shortened V by 0 bases and J by 0 bases, and 14 bases separated the two germline ends. DNA of the CDR3: TGCGCCAGCAGTGAGTCGAGTCGGGGAACATACCAAGAGACCCAGTACTTC. Amino acids: CASSESSRGTYQETQYF.

The chain combines TRBV20-1 with TRBJ2-5; D not resolved. Germline V gives CDR1 DFQATT, CDR2 SNEGSKA (reference sequence). The CDR3 is 17 amino acids. Trimming pared 0 bases from V and 2 bases from J, leaving 19 bases between. For the CDR3, the DNA is TGCAGTGCTAGAGATGTACTCGCTGTGCCTAATCAAGAGACCCAGTACTTC. Amino acids: CSARDVLAVPNQETQYF.

This rearrangement joins TRBV11-1 to TRBJ2-1, with D unclear. The CDR3 is 14 residues long. V lost 1 base and J 10 bases, leaving 14 bases between the germline ends. Germline V gives CDR1 SGHAT, CDR2 FQDESV (reference sequence). The CDR3 is CASSLGSAAPEQFF. The CDR3 nucleotides read TGTGCCAGCAGCTTAGGGAGCGCGGCCCCCGAGCAGTTCTTC. Combining the CDR3 with reference TRBV11-1 and TRBJ2-1 gives the whole variable domain EAEVAQSPRYKITEKSQAVAFWCDPISGHATLYWYRQILGQGPELLVQFQDESVVDDSQLPKDRFSAERLKGVDSTLKIQPAELGDSAMYLCASSLGSAAPEQFFGPGTRLTVL.

This clonotype was observed a handful of times. This rearrangement joins TRBV28 to TRBJ2-7; D not certain. Germline assignment: CDR1 MDHEN and CDR2 SYDVKM. V lost 7 bases and J 3 bases, leaving 13 bases between the germline ends. This CDR3 has 13 amino acids. CDR3 sequence reads: CASTEPGHYEQYF. The DNA for the CDR3 is TGTGCCAGCACAGAGCCAGGCCACTACGAGCAGTACTTC. The full variable domain, with the rest looked up from reference TRBV28 and TRBJ2-7, is DVKVTQSSRYLVKRTGEKVFLECVQDMDHENMFWYRQDPGLGLRLIYFSYDVKMKEKGDIPEGYSVSREKKERFSLILESASTNQTSMYLCASTEPGHYEQYFGPGTRLTVT.

The chain carries TRBV9 and TRBJ2-4; D is uncertain. The V and J ends lost 0 bases and 3 bases respectively, with 10 bases between them. The CDR3 contains 15 residues. Germline V gene sequence: CDR1 SGDLS, CDR2 YYNGEE. The CDR3 DNA reads as TGTGCCAGCAGCGTAGATCACAGCTACAAAAACATTCAGTACTTC. It is translated as CASSVDHSYKNIQYF.

This clonotype has only a few counts. CDR3 in DNA: TGTGCCAGCAGCCAAGTCGGCAGGGGACCCTACGAGCAGTACTTC. Encoded protein: CASSQVGRGPYEQYF. The V gene is TRBV7-2, the J gene TRBJ2-7, with TRBD1 as a possible D gene (6 bases). V was pared by 5 bases and J by 2 bases, with 16 bases between. CDR1 SGHTA and CDR2 FQGNSA come from the germline V gene. The CDR3 is 15 residues long.

This clonotype was counted at least ten times. The J gene is TRBJ2-3, the V gene TRBV20-1; 7 nucleotides match TRBD2. The germline V gene has CDR1 DFQATT and CDR2 SNEGSKA (reference sequence). Unmatched junction bases numbered 8, after V lost 5 bases and J lost 0 bases. The CDR3 has 15 residues. The CDR3 sequence: CSARREGSSTDTQYF. CDR3 DNA: TGCAGTGCTCGGAGGGAGGGTTCTAGCACAGATACGCAGTATTTT.

This clonotype occurred a few times. The V call is TRBV6-1, the J call TRBJ1-4; D remains ambiguous. Germline loops: CDR1 MNHNS, CDR2 SASEGT. The CDR3 runs 14 residues. The V end lost 6 bases, the J end lost 8 bases, and 16 bases lay between the germline ends. CDR3: CASSRGKGKEKLFF. CDR3 nucleotides: TGTGCCAGCAGCCGCGGGAAGGGTAAAGAAAAACTGTTTTTT.

There are a few counts of this clonotype. This chain uses TRBV6-5 with TRBJ1-1; 7 bases are a match to TRBD1. Germline CDR1 and CDR2: MNHEY and SVGAGI. This CDR3 is built from 15 residues. After removal of 4 bases from V and 0 bases from J, the junction contained 5 bases not matched to a gene. The CDR3: CASSWDSQMNTEAFF. In DNA, the CDR3 is TGTGCCAGCAGTTGGGACAGCCAAATGAACACTGAAGCTTTCTTT.

On this clonotype itself: The conserved phenylalanine or tryptophan normally closing the CDR3 is absent here, so this likely arose from a read error. V and J are TRBV5-4 and TRBJ2-5, with no clear D. Germline V gives CDR1 SGHNT, CDR2 YYREEE (reference sequence). The CDR3 is 14 amino acids. The V end was cut by 0 bases, the J end by 0 bases, with 6 bases between. The CDR3 DNA is TGTGCCAGCAGCTTGGCCGCGTACCAAGAGACCCAGTACTTA. This encodes CASSLAAYQETQYL.

The chain is built from TRBV11-2 and TRBJ2-1, with 8 bases aligning to TRBD1. Trimming removed 5 bases from V and 9 bases from J; junction bases left unmatched: 9. Germline V CDR1 and CDR2: SGHAT, FQNNGV. This CDR3 comprises 14 residues. The CDR3 is CASSPRQGLGEQFF. The CDR3 DNA is TGTGCCAGCAGCCCAAGACAGGGGCTTGGTGAGCAGTTCTTC.

The chain links TRBV4-3 to TRBJ2-7; no firm D call. The CDR3 extends over 14 amino acids. V was cut by 0 bases and J by 0 bases, with 6 bases left in between. CDR1 LGHNA and CDR2 YSLEER come from the germline V gene. CDR3 protein: CASSQERSSYEQYF. The CDR3 coding sequence is TGCGCCAGCAGCCAAGAAAGGAGCTCCTACGAGCAGTACTTC.

The chain carries TRBV3-1 and TRBJ2-2; 8 bases map to TRBD1. Trimming cost V 3 bases and J 6 bases; bases outside gene matches: 6. CDR1 is LGHDT, CDR2 YNNKEL, per germline (reference sequence). The CDR3 length is 15 residues. The CDR3 nucleotides read TGTGCCAGCAGCCATCGACAGGGGAAACCCGGGGAGCTGTTTTTT. Residues: CASSHRQGKPGELFF.

At least ten counts were recorded for this clonotype. The chain couples TRBV4-3 to TRBJ2-7; D call uncertain. V was pared by 2 bases and J by 4 bases, with 9 bases between. CDR3 length equals 13 residues. Germline assignment: CDR1 LGHNA and CDR2 YSLEER. The CDR3 DNA is TGCGCCAGCAGCCAACACACTGGTTACGAGCAGTACTTC. This codes for CASSQHTGYEQYF.

In its sample, this clonotype was seen a few times. This chain links TRBV21-1 with TRBJ1-6. TRBV21-1 corresponds to a pseudogene. This CDR3 contains 15 residues. CDR3 nucleotide sequence: TGTGCCAGCAGCAACCGGCCGGACGGAGGGTTTCCCCTCCACTTT. As protein: CASSNRPDGGFPLHF.

The V gene is TRBV12-3 or TRBV12-4, the J gene TRBJ2-1; no firm D call. Trimming took 2 bases from V and 0 from J, leaving 2 bases between them. The CDR3 has 13 residues. CDR3 coding DNA: TGTGCCAGCAGTTTATTCTCCTACAATGAGCAGTTCTTC. Translated: CASSLFSYNEQFF.

The J gene is TRBJ2-1, the V gene TRBV6-2 or TRBV6-3; weak D call: TRBD2 (5 bases). The CDR3 totals 15 residues. The V and J ends lost 6 bases and 6 bases respectively, with 18 bases between them. The germline V gene encodes CDR1 MNHEY and CDR2 SVGEGT. The CDR3 DNA sequence: TGTGCCAGCAGAACAACAGATGGAGGAAGCAATGAGCAGTTCTTC. Its translation is CASRTTDGGSNEQFF.

This clonotype showed up many times. This chain joins TRBV7-9 and TRBJ2-1; D gene ambiguous. This CDR3 comprises 15 residues. Germline CDR1 reads SEHNR; CDR2 reads FQNEAQ (reference sequence). V was trimmed by 7 bases and J by 5 bases, leaving 18 bases between them. The CDR3 region is CASNDIGQENNEQFF. The CDR3 region has the DNA TGTGCCAGCAACGATATCGGGCAGGAAAACAATGAGCAGTTCTTC.

In its sample, this clonotype was seen a few times. This chain uses TRBV5-8 with TRBJ1-6; D perhaps matches TRBD1 (5 bases). The CDR3 runs to 12 residues. The germline V and J ends were trimmed by 3 bases and 10 bases, with 8 bases remaining between them. Germline V gene lookup returns CDR1 SGHTS and CDR2 YDEGEE. CDR3 protein: CASSWGGSPLHF. CDR3 DNA: TGTGCCAGCAGCTGGGGCGGATCACCCCTCCACTTT.

The genes are TRBV6-5 and TRBJ2-1; 12 bases match TRBD2. Germline-derived CDR1 and CDR2 are MNHEY and SVGAGI. The trim removed 1 base at V and 8 bases at J, leaving 3 bases unmatched. The CDR3 loop spans 15 amino acids. CDR3 nucleotide sequence: TGTGCCAGCAGTTACTTCCTAGCGGGAGGGTATGAGCAGTTCTTC. It specifies CASSYFLAGGYEQFF.

This clonotype was counted between two and nine times. The chain recombines TRBV20-1 with TRBJ2-7; a weak D match, TRBD1 (5 bases). V was pared by 0 bases and J by 6 bases, with 15 bases between. CDR1 and CDR2 from the germline V gene are DFQATT and SNEGSKA (reference sequence). The CDR3 has 14 amino acids. CDR3 in amino acids: CSARDSYRLSEQYF. The CDR3 DNA sequence: TGCAGTGCTAGAGATTCCTACAGGTTAAGCGAGCAGTACTTC.

This clonotype was counted only a few times. The J gene is TRBJ2-3, the V gene TRBV14, with 10 positions matching TRBD2. CDR1 and CDR2 from the germline V gene are SGHDN and FVKESK. CDR3 size: 15 residues. Trimming took 3 bases from V and 4 from J; bases not matched to a gene: 4. CDR3 bases: TGTGCCAGCAGCCATAGCGGGAGGATGGCAGATACGCAGTATTTT. Protein: CASSHSGRMADTQYF.

This clonotype was found a few times. J is TRBJ2-1 and V is TRBV5-6; 9 bases map to TRBD2. In germline, CDR1 is SGHDT, CDR2 YYEEEE. V was pared by 0 bases and J by 4 bases, with 8 bases of the junction left unmatched. The CDR3 contains 17 residues. DNA for the CDR3: TGTGCCAGCAGCTTGGATATTGGACTAGCGCGTTACAATGAGCAGTTCTTC. This translates into CASSLDIGLARYNEQFF.

The rearrangement uses TRBV4-2 and TRBJ2-6; 9 positions match TRBD1. V lost 3 bases and J lost 4; bases outside the gene matches: 16. The CDR3 runs 20 residues. CDR1 is LGHNA, CDR2 YNFKEQ, per germline. The DNA for the CDR3 is TGTGCCAGCAGCCAGTACTTCCGGGACAGGGTCCGTCCAGGGGCCAACGTCCTGACTTTC. Its translation is CASSQYFRDRVRPGANVLTF.

The chain employs TRBV19 and TRBJ2-2, with TRBD2 matching 7 bases. J lost 7 bases, V lost 6 bases, and 5 bases had no gene match. CDR1 and CDR2 (germline): LNHDA, SQIVND (reference sequence). The CDR3 contains 13 residues. In nucleotides, the CDR3 is TGTGCCAGTAGAAATGGGAGGGGCGGGGAGCTGTTTTTT. Residues: CASRNGRGGELFF.

This clonotype was detected a few times. The rearrangement links TRBV5-1 to TRBJ2-3; D is possibly TRBD1 (7 bases). This CDR3 spans 16 amino acids. The germline gives CDR1 SGHRS, CDR2 YFSETQ. V was shortened by 4 bases and J by 2 bases, with 17 bases between the two germline ends. CDR3 sequence reads: CASSPQPGGTTDTQYF. The DNA of the CDR3 is TGCGCCAGCAGCCCGCAGCCAGGGGGGACCACAGATACGCAGTATTTT.

Only a few counts were recorded for this clonotype. V gene TRBV20-1 combines with J gene TRBJ2-7; possibly TRBD2 for D (5 bases). CDR3 length: 12 amino acids. The ends were cut back, 6 bases at V and 2 bases at J, with 11 bases in the middle. The germline V gene has CDR1 DFQATT and CDR2 SNEGSKA (reference sequence). The CDR3 DNA reads TGCAGTGCGGCAGGAGGTGCCTACGAGCAGTACTTC. It encodes CSAAGGAYEQYF.

The chain joins TRBV30 to TRBJ1-6; D remains ambiguous. The CDR3 is made up of 13 amino acids. V was clipped by 0 bases and J by 7 bases, with 7 bases between them. Germline V CDR1 and CDR2: GTSNPN, SVGIG (reference sequence). The CDR3 nucleotides are TGTGCCTGGAGTGTCAGAGTAAATTCACCCCTCCACTTT. Its translation: CAWSVRVNSPLHF.